This passage covers 22 T cell receptor beta chains from one sample sequenced in a study of T cells in lung cancer brain metastases (dated by TCRdb to 2016 to 2019). Receptors were amplified or captured by the immunoSEQ multiplex PCR assay. In TCRdb, the immuneACCESS table is reduced to in-frame sequences with V and J assigned. These tables do not hold every clone; where another copy was compared, an unresolved V gene accounts for under half, and the others remain unexplained. This sample lists 2,500 to 3,000 clones; approximately 85% were detected once. The ten largest clones capture more than 5.5% of the sample. The sample taken for sequencing was tumor tissue from the primary lung tumor. The cell subset or site label, read with the paper, signifies: primary lung cancer lesion. The receptors shown here come from a woman in her sixties with non-small cell lung cancer.

The chain joins TRBV5-4 to TRBJ2-7; 7 nucleotides agree with TRBD2. Losses at the gene ends were 5 bases for V and 2 bases for J; bases not matched to a gene: 7. Per germline, CDR1 SGHNT and CDR2 YYREEE (reference sequence). There are 14 residues in the CDR3. CDR3 DNA sequence: TGTGCCAGCAGTTCGGCTGCGGGGGCCTACGAGCAGTACTTC. Translated: CASSSAAGAYEQYF. Complete variable domain (other parts from reference TRBV5-4 and TRBJ2-7): ETGVTQSPTHLIKTRGQQVTLRCSSQSGHNTVSWYQQALGQGPQFIFQYYREEENGRGNFPPRFSGLQFPNYSSELNVNALELDDSALYLCASSSAAGAYEQYFGPGTRLTVT.

The chain carries TRBV27 and TRBJ2-1, with a possible D match to TRBD1 (6 bases). Per the germline V gene, CDR1 is MNHEY and CDR2 is SMNVEV (reference sequence). V was shortened by 6 bases and J by 4 bases, with 10 bases between the two germline ends. This CDR3 spans 13 amino acids. This CDR3 is CASSKGGYNEQFF. The CDR3 DNA reads TGTGCCAGCAGCAAAGGGGGTTACAATGAGCAGTTCTTC.

This clone was seen a handful of times. The chain joins TRBV15 to TRBJ2-7; 10 bases fit TRBD1. V lost 1 base and J lost 3; bases outside the gene matches: 3. The germline CDR1 and CDR2 sequences are LNHNV and YYDKDF (reference sequence). This CDR3 has 15 residues. The chain's CDR3 is CATSRGTGGGYEQYF. The CDR3 coding sequence is TGTGCCACCAGCAGAGGGACAGGGGGGGGCTACGAGCAGTACTTC.

The V call is TRBV19, the J call TRBJ2-7, with 13 bases identical to TRBD2. Germline loops: CDR1 LNHDA, CDR2 SQIVND (reference sequence). The length of the CDR3 is 16 residues. J was trimmed by 2 bases and V by 4 bases; bases with no gene match: 5. The CDR3 spells CASSTTGTSGAYEQYF. CDR3 bases: TGTGCCAGTAGTACCACCGGGACTAGCGGGGCCTACGAGCAGTACTTC.

The chain employs TRBV4-1 and TRBJ1-4, with TRBD1 matching over 8 bases. Germline V gene data show CDR1 as MGHRA and CDR2 as YSYEKL. V trimming: 4 bases; J trimming: 7 bases; junction bases outside the gene matches: 17. The CDR3 sequence is 18 residues long. As DNA, the CDR3 is TGCGCCAGCAGCCGCACACCGGGACAGGTACCCAGGGGTGAAAAACTGTTTTTT. As protein: CASSRTPGQVPRGEKLFF.

The chain couples TRBV9 to TRBJ2-1; D is ambiguous. In germline, CDR1 is SGDLS, CDR2 YYNGEE. The CDR3 loop spans 13 amino acids. Trimming removed 0 bases from V and 6 bases from J, with 7 bases in between. CDR3 sequence: CASSVGNANEQFF. Written as DNA, the CDR3 is TGTGCCAGCAGCGTAGGAAACGCCAATGAGCAGTTCTTC. The full variable domain, in which reference TRBV9 and TRBJ2-1 provide the parts outside the CDR3, is DSGVTQTPKHLITATGQRVTLRCSPRSGDLSVYWYQQSLDQGLQFLIQYYNGEERAKGNILERFSAQQFPDLHSELNLSSLELGDSALYFCASSVGNANEQFFGPGTRLTVL.

The chain links TRBV29-1 to TRBJ2-7; TRBD2 might be the D (6 bases). Deletions cut 3 bases from V and 2 bases from J, with 11 bases between. CDR3 size: 13 residues. The germline V gene encodes CDR1 SQVTM and CDR2 ANQGSEA. CDR3 sequence (DNA): TGCAGCGTTGAGGGCGGGACCCCCTACGAGCAGTACTTC. It specifies CSVEGGTPYEQYF.

A word on this clone: One end of the junction fails to match germline, which may point to a read error. The V and J genes are TRBV11-2 and TRBJ1-2; D is possibly TRBD1 (6 bases). Per germline, CDR1 SGHAT and CDR2 FQNNGV. The length of the CDR3 is 13 residues. CDR3 sequence: CATSLARGTGYTF. In DNA, the CDR3 is TGTGCCACCAGCCTCGCCAGGGGAACGGGCTACACCTTC.

The genes are TRBV7-6 and TRBJ1-5, with D maybe TRBD1 (5 bases). Looked up from germline, CDR1 is SGHVS and CDR2 is FNYEAQ. The CDR3 spans 13 residues. V shed 2 bases and J shed 8 bases, with 10 bases lying between them. The CDR3 DNA is TGTGCCAGCAGCTTATCTTCCAGGGAGCCCCAGCATTTT. Its protein product is CASSLSSREPQHF.

The rearrangement uses TRBV7-8 and TRBJ2-5, with 7 bases that match TRBD2. Trimming at V came to 5 bases and at J to 1 base, leaving 7 bases not matched to a gene. Germline CDR1 SGHVS, CDR2 FQNEAQ. The CDR3 loop spans 15 amino acids. CDR3 coding DNA: TGTGCCAGCAGCGGATCTGGGGGGGTCCAAGAGACCCAGTACTTC. It is translated as CASSGSGGVQETQYF.

V and J are TRBV7-2 and TRBJ2-1; D may be TRBD1 (5 bases). This CDR3 region has 15 residues. V gave up 5 bases and J gave up 5 bases, with 16 bases separating them. Looked up from germline, CDR1 is SGHTA and CDR2 is FQGNSA. The CDR3 protein is CASSPDVQGDNEQFF. For the CDR3, the DNA is TGTGCCAGCAGCCCGGATGTGCAGGGCGACAATGAGCAGTTCTTC.

The CDR3 loop reads CASSTLVVGDTQYF. DNA for the CDR3: TGTGCCAGCAGCACCCTGGTCGTCGGAGATACGCAGTATTTT. J is TRBJ2-3 and V is TRBV7-3, with D unresolved. CDR3 length: 14 residues. Germline lookup yields CDR1 SGHTA and CDR2 FQGTGA. Trimming removed 5 bases from V and 5 bases from J, with 14 bases in between.

The V call is TRBV7-7, the J call TRBJ2-1; 8 bases align to TRBD2. The CDR3 extends over 15 amino acids. V lost 1 base, J lost 6 bases, and 5 bases stayed unmatched. In germline, CDR1 is SSHAT, CDR2 FNYEAQ (reference sequence). The CDR3 protein is CASSLDSGITNEQFF. The DNA of the CDR3 is TGTGCCAGCAGCTTAGATAGCGGGATAACCAATGAGCAGTTCTTC.

V usage is TRBV2 and J usage is TRBJ1-1; no reliable D call. Per the germline V gene, CDR1 is SNHLY and CDR2 is FYNNEI. This CDR3 is 11 amino acids long. V gave up 5 bases and J gave up 5 bases, with 6 bases separating them. CDR3 protein: CASSRETEAFF. For the CDR3, the DNA is TGTGCCAGCAGTCGGGAGACTGAAGCTTTCTTT.

V gene TRBV7-9 combines with J gene TRBJ1-1; maybe TRBD1 (6 bases). The germline gives CDR1 SEHNR, CDR2 FQNEAQ (reference sequence). V was trimmed by 6 bases and J by 0 bases, leaving 11 bases between them. The CDR3 totals 14 residues. CDR3 nucleotide sequence: TGTGCCAGCAGTTGGACAGATATGAACACTGAAGCTTTCTTT. Encoded protein: CASSWTDMNTEAFF.

The chain recombines TRBV5-4 with TRBJ2-5; 9 nucleotides align to TRBD1. Germline CDR1 is SGHNT and CDR2 is YYREEE (reference sequence). The CDR3 spans 16 residues. Trimming removed 4 bases from V and 5 bases from J; junction bases left unmatched: 12. The CDR3 region has the DNA TGTGCCAGCAGCACCGGGACAGGGCCCCGTGAGGAGACCCAGTACTTC. Translation: CASSTGTGPREETQYF.

V gene TRBV7-9 combines with J gene TRBJ2-1, with 8 bases aligning to TRBD2. Germline-derived CDR1 and CDR2 are SEHNR and FQNEAQ (reference sequence). This CDR3 spans 14 amino acids. Trimming took 5 bases from V and 7 from J; bases not matched to a gene: 7. CDR3 protein: CASSPRREVNEQFF. The CDR3 DNA reads as TGTGCCAGCAGCCCCAGGCGGGAGGTTAATGAGCAGTTCTTC.

The rearrangement uses TRBV19 and TRBJ1-2; 10 bases are a match to TRBD1. The J segment lost 2 bases and the V segment lost 9 bases, leaving 15 bases of the junction unmatched. The CDR3 has 17 residues. Germline CDR1 reads LNHDA; CDR2 reads SQIVND (reference sequence). The CDR3 DNA reads as TGTGCCAGCAGCGGACAGGGGGACGTTAAATGGAACTATGGCTACACCTTC. Its protein product is CASSGQGDVKWNYGYTF.

On this clone itself: Additional DNA sequences in this sample encode the identical CDR3. The chain employs TRBV5-1 and TRBJ1-3; TRBD1 matches at 7 bases. The J segment lost 0 bases and the V segment lost 4 bases, leaving 7 bases of the junction unmatched. This CDR3 contains 16 residues. In germline, CDR1 is SGHRS, CDR2 YFSETQ. CDR3 sequence (DNA): TGCGCCAGCAGCCTACAAGGGACAGACTCTGGAAACACCATATATTTT. Protein: CASSLQGTDSGNTIYF. Variable domain in full (rest from reference TRBV5-1 and TRBJ1-3): KAGVTQTPRYLIKTRGQQVTLSCSPISGHRSVSWYQQTPGQGLQFLFEYFSETQRNKGNFPGRFSGRQFSNSRSEMNVSTLELGDSALYLCASSLQGTDSGNTIYFGEGSWLTVV.

CDR3 DNA sequence: TGTGCCAGCAGCGGATTCTCCGGGCGGAGATACAATGAGCAGTTCTTC. Its protein is CASSGFSGRRYNEQFF. V is TRBV9 and J is TRBJ2-1; no firm D call. The CDR3 consists of 16 residues. V shed 3 bases and J shed 4 bases, with 17 bases lying between them. CDR1 SGDLS and CDR2 YYNGEE come from the germline V gene.

The chain's CDR3 is CATSRRGQGKDGYTF. In nucleotides, the CDR3 is TGTGCCACCAGCAGACGGGGACAGGGGAAGGATGGCTACACCTTC. This chain connects TRBV15 to TRBJ1-2, with 10 bases that match TRBD1. V lost 2 bases to trimming and J lost 6 bases; unmatched junction nucleotides: 6. CDR1 and CDR2 (germline): LNHNV, YYDKDF (reference sequence). The CDR3 is made up of 15 amino acids. The whole variable domain, remainder taken from reference TRBV15 and TRBJ1-2, is DAMVIQNPRYQVTQFGKPVTLSCSQTLNHNVMYWYQQKSSQAPKLLFHYYDKDFNNEADTPDNFQSRRPNTSFCFLDIRSPGLGDTAMYLCATSRRGQGKDGYTFGSGTRLTVV.

The chain recombines TRBV6-6 with TRBJ2-1, with a weak D call TRBD1 (5 bases). Looked up from germline, CDR1 is MNHNY and CDR2 is SVGAGI (reference sequence). Deletions cut 5 bases from V and 12 bases from J, with 17 bases between. This CDR3 has 13 residues. CDR3 sequence reads: CASSEYQGRVQFF. In DNA, the CDR3 is TGTGCCAGCAGTGAGTACCAGGGCAGGGTGCAGTTCTTC.